The 15 T cell receptor beta chains given below trace back to one sample, sequenced in a study of radiation and T cells in renal cell carcinoma (dated by TCRdb to the early 2020s). Receptor libraries were prepared by the immunoSEQ multiplex PCR assay. Here the immuneACCESS table is served through TCRdb, limited to in-frame sequences with V and J called. Missing clones are a known gap in these copies; in checked studies unresolved V genes cover under half, and the rest lacks a known reason. For this sample the table gives 100,000 to 150,000 clones, of which 81% were detected only once. The top ten hold 5.8% of the sample. Interpreted using the paper, the time point label stands for: blood 2 weeks post-SBRT. The treatment or condition label here, explained by the study, means: 15 Gy SBRT to primary tumor, nephrectomy 4 weeks later. Sequences were derived from blood, sampled from a patient whose treatment included radiotherapy and nephrectomy. These receptors were obtained from a man aged 50-59 years with renal cell carcinoma.

This sequence joins TRBV7-6 and TRBJ1-6; D may be TRBD1 (5 bases). Germline V gives CDR1 SGHVS, CDR2 FNYEAQ. V was clipped by 5 bases and J by 5 bases, with 10 bases between them. CDR3 length equals 14 residues. CDR3 sequence: CASSLTDDNSPLHF. For the CDR3, the DNA is TGTGCCAGCAGCCTGACAGACGATAATTCACCCCTCCACTTT.

The chain has TRBV18 and TRBJ1-2, with TRBD1 identical over 11 bases. Germline trimming cut 2 bases from V and 5 bases from J; bases unmatched to any gene: 4. The V gene's germline CDR1 is KGHSH and CDR2 LQKENI. The CDR3 sequence is 15 residues long. The CDR3 DNA follows: TGTGCCAGCTCACCAATGCGGGACAGGGGGTATGGCTACACCTTC. Translating it yields CASSPMRDRGYGYTF.

The chain links TRBV19 to TRBJ2-2; TRBD2 matches 7 bases. Germline values: CDR1 LNHDA, CDR2 SQIVND (reference sequence). V trimming: 5 bases; J trimming: 2 bases; junction bases outside the gene matches: 8. The CDR3 consists of 16 residues. The CDR3 spells CASSVPGLLNTGELFF. The CDR3 nucleotides are TGTGCCAGTAGTGTACCGGGACTACTTAACACCGGGGAGCTGTTTTTT.

Written as DNA, the CDR3 is TGTGCCAGCAGCTTAGTCTATACTAGCGGAGCGAACACCGGGGAGCTGTTTTTT. Its protein is CASSLVYTSGANTGELFF. The chain recombines TRBV7-9 with TRBJ2-2, with 8 bases fitting TRBD2. The CDR3 length is 18 residues. CDR1 is SEHNR, CDR2 FQNEAQ, per germline (reference sequence). Losses at the gene ends were 1 base for V and 0 bases for J; bases not matched to a gene: 7. Together with reference TRBV7-9 and TRBJ2-2, the CDR3 gives the full variable domain: DTGVSQNPRHKITKRGQNVTFRCDPISEHNRLYWYRQTLGQGPEFLTYFQNEAQLEKSRLLSDRFSAERPKGSFSTLEIQRTEQGDSAMYLCASSLVYTSGANTGELFFGEGSRLTVL.

The rearrangement uses TRBV2 and TRBJ2-7, with 10 bases that match TRBD2. CDR3 size: 13 residues. Per the germline V gene, CDR1 is SNHLY and CDR2 is FYNNEI. V gave up 7 bases and J gave up 3 bases; unmatched junction bases: 3. CDR3: CASIRTSGYEQYF. The CDR3 nucleotides read TGTGCCAGCATAAGGACTAGCGGCTACGAGCAGTACTTC.

There are a few counts of this clone. The chain uses TRBV30 and TRBJ1-5, with D uncertain. V was clipped by 1 base and J by 6 bases, with 7 bases between them. The CDR3 spans 12 residues. CDR1 is GTSNPN, CDR2 SVGIG, per germline (reference sequence). CDR3 DNA sequence: TGTGCCTGGAGTGAATCGCGTCAGCCCCAGCATTTT. This codes for CAWSESRQPQHF.

For this clone: A junction boundary mismatches the germline segment, possibly from a read error. The V and J genes are TRBV5-4 and TRBJ1-2; the D gene is possibly TRBD1 (6 bases). This CDR3 comprises 16 residues. Per germline, CDR1 SGHNT and CDR2 YYREEE (reference sequence). The CDR3 region has the DNA TGCGCCAGCAGCCAAGCCGCCAGGGGACCTAACTATGGCTACACCTTC. Amino acid sequence: CASSQAARGPNYGYTF. Supplemented by reference TRBV5-4 and TRBJ1-2, the full variable domain reads ETGVTQSPTHLIKTRGQQVTLRCSSQSGHNTVSWYQQALGQGPQFIFQYYREEENGRGNFPPRFSGLQFPNYSSELNVNALELDDSALYLCASSQAARGPNYGYTFGSGTRLTVV.

The chain joins TRBV29-1 to TRBJ2-1; D may correspond to TRBD1 or TRBD2 (6 bases each). This CDR3 comprises 15 residues. V was shortened by 7 bases and J by 4 bases, with 20 bases between the two germline ends. In germline, CDR1 is SQVTM, CDR2 ANQGSEA. In nucleotides, the CDR3 is TGCAGCGCCCCCGACCTTGGGGGGCGGTACAATGAGCAGTTCTTC. Translated: CSAPDLGGRYNEQFF.

This clone was found a few times. This rearrangement joins TRBV6-5 to TRBJ1-2; TRBD1 might be the D (5 bases). Per germline, CDR1 MNHEY and CDR2 SVGAGI. The CDR3 contains 11 residues. V was pared by 5 bases and J by 8 bases, with 9 bases between. This CDR3 is CASSQGNGYTF. CDR3 in DNA: TGTGCCAGCAGTCAGGGTAACGGCTACACCTTC.

The chain links TRBV7-8 to TRBJ1-2, with 8 positions matching TRBD1. Germline CDR1 and CDR2: SGHVS and FQNEAQ. The CDR3 is 15 residues long. Trimming cost V 3 bases and J 4 bases; bases outside gene matches: 7. This CDR3 is CASSFRDRPIYGYTF. The CDR3 DNA sequence: TGTGCCAGCAGCTTCCGGGACAGGCCAATCTATGGCTACACCTTC. Combining the CDR3 with reference TRBV7-8 and TRBJ1-2 gives the whole variable domain GAGVSQSPRYKVAKRGQDVALRCDPISGHVSLFWYQQALGQGPEFLTYFQNEAQLDKSGLPSDRFFAERPEGSVSTLKIQRTQQEDSAVYLCASSFRDRPIYGYTFGSGTRLTVV.

The chain couples TRBV19 to TRBJ1-2; 8 bases align to TRBD1. This CDR3 is built from 15 residues. The V segment lost 3 bases and the J segment 4 bases; nucleotides outside the gene matches: 7. Per the germline V gene, CDR1 is LNHDA and CDR2 is SQIVND (reference sequence). This CDR3 reads CASSIVRGQGYGYTF. In DNA, the CDR3 is TGTGCCAGTAGTATTGTAAGAGGACAGGGCTATGGCTACACCTTC. Together with reference TRBV19 and TRBJ1-2, the CDR3 gives the full variable domain: DGGITQSPKYLFRKEGQNVTLSCEQNLNHDAMYWYRQDPGQGLRLIYYSQIVNDFQKGDIAEGYSVSREKKESFPLTVTSAQKNPTAFYLCASSIVRGQGYGYTFGSGTRLTVV.

V and J are TRBV18 and TRBJ2-6; TRBD2 matches at 9 bases. Trimming removed 6 bases from V and 0 bases from J; junction bases left unmatched: 9. CDR3 length: 18 residues. Germline CDR1 is KGHSH and CDR2 is LQKENI. The CDR3 coding sequence is TGTGCCAGCTCCCAGAGACTAGCGGAGACCTCTGGGGCCAACGTCCTGACTTTC. Protein sequence: CASSQRLAETSGANVLTF.

The chain is built from TRBV19 and TRBJ2-5; TRBD1 is a possible D gene (5 bases). V dropped 6 bases and J dropped 4 bases, with 15 bases sitting between them. This CDR3 comprises 14 residues. Germline V lookup: CDR1 LNHDA, CDR2 SQIVND (reference sequence). The DNA for the CDR3 is TGTGCCAGTAGAAACACAGGATCTGTAGAGACCCAGTACTTC. This sequence encodes CASRNTGSVETQYF.

J is TRBJ2-7 and V is TRBV28, with 11 nucleotides matching TRBD2. The trim removed 5 bases at V and 4 bases at J, leaving 10 bases unmatched. Germline assignment: CDR1 MDHEN and CDR2 SYDVKM. This CDR3 has 16 residues. The CDR3 loop is CASSPRTSGFSYEQYF. In DNA form, the CDR3 reads TGTGCCAGCAGTCCCAGGACTAGCGGGTTCAGTTACGAGCAGTACTTC.

This chain joins TRBV6-1 and TRBJ2-3, with unresolved D. Trimming left V 2 bases short and J 6 bases short, with 9 bases between. CDR1 is MNHNS and CDR2 is SASEGT in the germline V gene. There are 13 residues in the CDR3. The CDR3 loop is CASSEYYLDTQYF. CDR3 nucleotides: TGTGCCAGCAGTGAATACTATCTGGATACGCAGTATTTT.